What follows are 4 T cell receptor beta chains derived from one specimen sequenced in a study of shared clonotypes between healthy human individuals. TCRdb keeps only in-frame clones here, not all; method: immunoSEQ multiplex PCR. The sample includes fewer than 600,000 clones, 79% of them seen just once. The specimen sequenced was PBMCs. The receptors shown here come from a woman between 35 and 50 years old in good health. Some clones in this sample may be carry-over from other donors' samples.

This chain uses TRBV21-1 with TRBJ2-4; the table calls TRBD2, which could not be checked here. TRBV21-1 is a documented pseudogene. This CDR3 has 16 residues. The CDR3 DNA sequence: TGTGCCAGCAGCAAAGGGGCGGGGTTAGCCAAAAACATTCAGTACTTC. Amino acid sequence: CASSKGAGLAKNIQYF.

The chain employs TRBV11-1 and TRBJ1-6; D gene unclear. The germline V gene has CDR1 SGHAT and CDR2 FQDESV (reference sequence). The ends were cut back, 10 bases at V and 9 bases at J, with 16 bases in the middle. The CDR3 has 13 residues. CDR3 loop: CATSPGLGSPLHF. CDR3 coding DNA: TGTGCCACTTCGCCCGGACTCGGTTCACCCCTCCACTTT. Complete variable domain (other parts from reference TRBV11-1 and TRBJ1-6): EAEVAQSPRYKITEKSQAVAFWCDPISGHATLYWYRQILGQGPELLVQFQDESVVDDSQLPKDRFSAERLKGVDSTLKIQPAELGDSAMYLCATSPGLGSPLHFGNGTRLTVT.

The chain uses TRBV7-2 and TRBJ2-2; D may be TRBD1 or TRBD2 (5 bases each). The CDR3 length is 15 residues. Trimming left V 7 bases short and J 0 bases short, with 12 bases between. Per the germline V gene, CDR1 is SGHTA and CDR2 is FQGNSA. CDR3 nucleotide sequence: TGTGCCAGCACTGGGACGGTCGCGAACACCGGGGAGCTGTTTTTT. This encodes CASTGTVANTGELFF.

J is TRBJ2-1 and V is TRBV10-2; 9 nucleotides align to TRBD2. The trim removed 6 bases at V and 3 bases at J, leaving 9 bases unmatched. CDR1 is WSHSY, CDR2 SAAADI, per germline. This CDR3 contains 16 residues. The CDR3: CASRGGLAGDYNEQFF. CDR3 nucleotides: TGCGCCAGCAGAGGGGGGTTAGCGGGAGACTACAATGAGCAGTTCTTC.